This TCR beta chain was found in a study of tissue T cells after allogeneic stem cell transplantation. Study-wide findings and caveats: The study did not identify alloreactive or antigen-specific tissue TCRs, and some clones might be persisting host cells. Across patients, clones rarely overlapped, yet motif clusters were shared tissue-specifically. Tissue-detected TCR repertoire was only partly captured by blood and spleen T cells.

Turning to this clone: What it binds is not known. The gene names here belong to mouse. The read finishes 1 residue shy of the CDR3 end, and the germline J gene is used to complete it.

The CDR3 totals 15 residues. Unmatched junction bases numbered 4, after V lost 6 bases and J lost 0 bases. Germline CDR1 MSHET, CDR2 SYDVDS. This table comes from immunoSEQ multiplex PCR, and its TCRdb copy is limited to in-frame clones, with some not included. The data hold 20,000 to 25,000 clones, with roughly two thirds observed a single time. This chain joins TRBV29 and TRBJ2-2, with 7 bases matching TRBD1. This TCR derives from a female BALB/c mouse in good health. For this mouse line, the MHC haplotype is H2-d. Sequenced: spleen. The CDR3 loop reads CASSSGTANTGQLYF. CDR3 bases read: TGTGCTAGCAGCTCCGGGACAGCAAACACCGGGCAGCTCTAC. Drawing the rest from reference TRBV29 and TRBJ2-2, the complete variable domain is DMKVTQMPRYLIKRMGENVLLECGQDMSHETMYWYRQDPGLGLQLIYISYDVDSNSEGDIPKGYRVSRKKREHFSLILDSAKTNQTSVYFCASSSGTANTGQLYFGEGSKLTVL.